The present entry profiles one TCR beta chain with its context. Its target antigen remains unknown. No base-level quality is on record; no much larger clone is a single base apart. Each patient had bone marrow sampled at the time of active disease. Ficoll-Hypaque density gradient centrifugation was used to isolate the bone marrow mononuclear cells. To remove myeloma plasma cells, the cells were labeled with CD138 magnetic microbeads on a MACS separator, and CD138-negative cells were then collected by negative selection. Purity of the isolated cells was checked by flow cytometry on an Attune NxT using CD138 antibodies. TRIzol reagent was used to extract total RNA, and a NanoDrop spectrophotometer was used to quantify the extracted RNA. For each patient, paired RNA-seq and IR-seq were run on the CD138-negative bone marrow sample from that patient. This sample stems from a study of read filtering for tumor transcriptome and immune sequencing (dated by TCRdb to about 2020). About the full investigation: The cohort was composed of 17 male and 14 to 15 female patients, with a mean age of 65.9 years and an age range of about 40 to 90. After DNase treatment, whole-transcriptome libraries were prepared using the TruSeq RNA Access Library Prep Kit. By revised international staging, roughly 8 patients were R-ISS I, 16 were R-ISS II and 7 were R-ISS III. Using the same bone marrow samples, the study compared TCR repertoires obtained by targeted immune repertoire sequencing with those obtained by bulk whole-transcriptome sequencing. TCR-region mapped reads per sample ranged from about 4.05 to 11 million with IR-seq versus only roughly 75 to 1273 with RNA-seq. One main goal was a read-filtering strategy for immune repertoire data, in particular deciding whether clonotypes backed by only one read should be removed.

Starting from around 420 ng RNA, TCR libraries were constructed with the Immunoverse kit using molecular barcoded adaptors that cover the alpha/delta and beta/gamma chains. TCR library preparation used the same RNA that went into transcriptome sequencing. Sequencing of the TCR libraries was done on an Illumina HiSeq 4000 with 2 x 150 cycles. Under the source paper's analysis protocol: With MiXCR, TCR reads were aligned to human V, D, J and C references and assembled into CDR3 clonotypes, with quality filtering and error correction included. The tcR package in R was used for analysis of clonotype counts and gene usage diversity. Raw mapping reads were checked after the RNA-seq reads had been mapped by STAR aligner version 2.5.3a onto the human GRCh37 genome. To test the effect of sequencing depth on detected clonotypes, IR-seq fastq files were randomly downsampled using Seqtk 1.3. The raw public data were reprocessed by TCRdb itself: fastp quality trimming at Q25, MiXCR clonotype calling, in-frame beta chains only. Every distinct CDR3 protein forms one entry, paired with its most common genes and DNA. The V and J calls were determined by TCRdb, not by the authors. In this sample the table shows roughly 49,000 distinct CDR3 sequences, around 19% of which occur a single time. In total, the top ten clones hold 30% to 45% of the sample.

What the research found in general, with its limitations: Clonotypes were captured by IR-seq at much higher depth and more reliably than by RNA-seq, and smaller IR-seq throughput was sufficient for identification of most shared clonotypes. The sorted CD138-negative fraction was composed of a mixed bone marrow immune population rather than of purified T cells. In IR-seq, single-read clonotypes were about four fifths of clonotypes but around 3.2% of total reads; in RNA-seq they were approximately 73% of clonotypes and about 40% of reads. The correlation between IR-seq and RNA-seq shared clonotype proportions rose when single-read clonotypes were removed.

The CDR3 sequence holds 22 residues, the cysteine and phenylalanine included. Of the read, only the CDR3 DNA is kept; its 66 bases are in frame from base 1. Here V drops 8 bases and J drops 2 bases, and the junction holds 30 bases not matched to any gene. For CDR1 and CDR2, the germline V gene (reference sequence) lists MNHEY and SMNVEV. The specimen sequenced was a population of CD138-negative cells sorted from bone marrow. The cell subset or site label for this specimen denotes: bone marrow mononuclear cells depleted of CD138+ plasma/myeloma cells by negative magnetic selection. The rearrangement combines TRBV27 with TRBJ2-3; 8 central bases correspond to TRBD2. This receptor was taken from a donor at least 40 years old with multiple myeloma. The CDR3 reads as follows: CASFRSLAAIYRRSLDTDTQYF. The sequenced DNA: TGTGCCAGCTTTCGGTCACTAGCGGCCATATACCGCCGTTCGTTAGACACAGATACGCAGTATTTT.